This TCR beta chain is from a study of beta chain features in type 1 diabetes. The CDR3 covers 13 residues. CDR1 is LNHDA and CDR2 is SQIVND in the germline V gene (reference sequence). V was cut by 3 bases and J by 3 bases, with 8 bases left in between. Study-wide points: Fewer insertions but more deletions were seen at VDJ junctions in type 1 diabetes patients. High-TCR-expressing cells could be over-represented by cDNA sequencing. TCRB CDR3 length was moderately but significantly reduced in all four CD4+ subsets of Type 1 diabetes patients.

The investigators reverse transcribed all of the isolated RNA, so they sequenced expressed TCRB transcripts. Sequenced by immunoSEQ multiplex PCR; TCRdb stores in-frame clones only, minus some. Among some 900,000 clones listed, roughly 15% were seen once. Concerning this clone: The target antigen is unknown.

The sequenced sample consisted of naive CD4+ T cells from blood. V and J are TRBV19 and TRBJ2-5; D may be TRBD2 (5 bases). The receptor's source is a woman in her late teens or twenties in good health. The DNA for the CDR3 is TGTGCCAGTAGTATGCGGGTGGAAGAGACCCAGTACTTC. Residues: CASSMRVEETQYF.